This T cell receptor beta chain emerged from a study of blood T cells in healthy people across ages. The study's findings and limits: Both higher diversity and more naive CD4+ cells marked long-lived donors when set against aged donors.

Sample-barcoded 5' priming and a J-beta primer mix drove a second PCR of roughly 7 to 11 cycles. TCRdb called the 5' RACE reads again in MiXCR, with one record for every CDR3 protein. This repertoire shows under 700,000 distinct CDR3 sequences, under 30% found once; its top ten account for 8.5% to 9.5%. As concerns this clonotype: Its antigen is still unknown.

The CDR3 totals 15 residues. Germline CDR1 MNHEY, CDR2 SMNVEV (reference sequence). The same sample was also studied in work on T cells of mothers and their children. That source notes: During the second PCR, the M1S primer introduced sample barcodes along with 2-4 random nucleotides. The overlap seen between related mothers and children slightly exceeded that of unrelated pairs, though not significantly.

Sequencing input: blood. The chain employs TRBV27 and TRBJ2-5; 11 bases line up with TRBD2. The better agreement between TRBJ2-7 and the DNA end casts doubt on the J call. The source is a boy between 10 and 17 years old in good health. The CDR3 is CASILAGANSYEQYF. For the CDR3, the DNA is TGTGCCAGCATACTAGCGGGGGCCAACTCCTACGAGCAGTACTTC.